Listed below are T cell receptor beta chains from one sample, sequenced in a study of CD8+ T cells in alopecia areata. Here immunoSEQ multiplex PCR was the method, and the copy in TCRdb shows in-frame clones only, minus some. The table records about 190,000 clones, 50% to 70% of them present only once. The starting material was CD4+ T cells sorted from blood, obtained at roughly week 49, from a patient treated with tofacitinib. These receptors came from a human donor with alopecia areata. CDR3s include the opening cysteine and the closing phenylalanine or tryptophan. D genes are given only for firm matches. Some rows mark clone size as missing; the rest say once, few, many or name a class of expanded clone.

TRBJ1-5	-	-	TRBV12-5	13	CASGLETAGSQHF	TGTGCTAGTGGTTTGGAAACCGCCGGGTCACAGCATTTT
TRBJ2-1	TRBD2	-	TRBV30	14	CAWSGTSGVGEQFF	TGTGCCTGGAGTGGGACTAGCGGGGTCGGTGAGCAGTTCTTC
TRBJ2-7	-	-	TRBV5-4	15	CASSIDIVGSYEQYF	TGTGCCAGCAGCATCGACATCGTGGGGTCCTACGAGCAGTACTTC
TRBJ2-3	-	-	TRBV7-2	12	CASSPRMGTQYF	TGTGCCAGCAGCCCCAGGATGGGCACGCAGTATTTT
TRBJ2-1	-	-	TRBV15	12	CATSTRQSEQFF	TGTGCCACCAGCACTAGACAGTCTGAGCAGTTCTTC
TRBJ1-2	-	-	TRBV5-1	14	CASSPESGALGYTF	TGCGCCAGCAGCCCCGAGTCGGGGGCTCTTGGCTACACCTTC
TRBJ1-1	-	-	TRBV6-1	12	CASCPSRVEAFF	TGTGCCAGCTGCCCGAGTCGGGTTGAAGCTTTCTTT
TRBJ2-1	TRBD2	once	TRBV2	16	CASIPRAGGSYNEQFF	TGTGCCAGCATCCCTCGAGCGGGGGGCTCCTACAATGAGCAGTTCTTC
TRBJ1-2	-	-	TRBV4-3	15	CASSQGTVTNYGYTF	TGCGCCAGCAGCCAAGGGACCGTTACTAACTATGGCTACACCTTC
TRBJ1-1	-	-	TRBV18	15	CASSPRGDGWTEAFF	TGTGCCAGCTCACCACGTGGGGACGGGTGGACTGAAGCTTTCTTT
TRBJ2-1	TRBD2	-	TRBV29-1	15	CSVKLAGGSYNEQFF	TGCAGCGTTAAATTAGCGGGGGGCTCCTACAATGAGCAGTTCTTC
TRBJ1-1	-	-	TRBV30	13	CAWSKGMNTEAFF	TGTGCCTGGAGTAAGGGCATGAACACTGAAGCTTTCTTT
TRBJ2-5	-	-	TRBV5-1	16	CASSLTGPPKQETQYF	TGCGCCAGCAGCTTGACCGGGCCACCGAAGCAAGAGACCCAGTACTTC
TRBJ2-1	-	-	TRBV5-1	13	CASSNGEHNEQFF	TGCGCCAGCAGCAACGGGGAACACAATGAGCAGTTCTTC
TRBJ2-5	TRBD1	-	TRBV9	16	CASSVAGQGALETQYF	TGTGCCAGCAGCGTGGCGGGACAGGGGGCTTTGGAGACCCAGTACTTC
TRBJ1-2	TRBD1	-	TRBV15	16	CATSRDQTGVMDGYTF	TGTGCCACCAGCAGAGATCAGACAGGGGTAATGGATGGCTACACCTTC
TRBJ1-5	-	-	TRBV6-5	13	CASSYSSGQPQHF	TGTGCCAGCAGTTACTCGAGTGGACAGCCCCAGCATTTT
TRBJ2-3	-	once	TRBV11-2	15	CASSHRAKGTDTQYF	TGTGCCAGCAGCCACAGGGCCAAGGGGACAGATACGCAGTATTTT
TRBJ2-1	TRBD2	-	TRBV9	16	CASSVSPSGGYNEQFF	TGTGCCAGCAGCGTAAGTCCCAGCGGGGGTTACAATGAGCAGTTCTTC
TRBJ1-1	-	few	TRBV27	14	CASSLFGVVSEAFF	TGTGCCAGCAGTTTATTTGGTGTTGTATCTGAAGCTTTCTTT
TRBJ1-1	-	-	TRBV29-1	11	CSVEWSTEAFF	TGCAGCGTTGAGTGGAGCACTGAAGCTTTCTTT
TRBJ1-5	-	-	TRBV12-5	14	CASGLAAGFQPQHF	TGTGCTAGTGGTCTTGCGGCCGGGTTTCAGCCCCAGCATTTT